This T cell receptor beta chain was obtained from a study of cytomegalovirus exposure and HLA in healthy donors. Overall study: Earlier findings included roughly 100 million unique TCR beta sequences obtained from 170 million or so T cells. Some 85 million unique TCRs, all from HLA-typed donors, were included in an early release of the data.

Study-wide findings and caveats: HLA allele associations emerged for 15,000 to 20,000 TCR beta sequences in a later analysis, at 0.05 false discovery rate. Sequencing artifact likely explains a cluster of highly shared sequence variants.

From germline, CDR1 is SEHNR and CDR2 FQNEAQ (reference sequence). This CDR3 is built from 14 residues. The junction had 1 base not matched to a gene; V was cut back by 0 bases and J by 5 bases. On this clone: What it binds is unknown.

Both 60 Vbeta primers and 13 Jbeta primers went into the PCR. Sequencing used immunoSEQ multiplex PCR; TCRdb keeps in-frame clones, though not all of them. The profile covers roughly 150,000 clones, with roughly 83% appearing a single time and around 1.6% taken by the ten largest. The V gene is TRBV7-9, the J gene TRBJ2-1; 7 bases agree with TRBD2. This sequence was found in a woman under 30 in good health and CMV-seronegative. What was sequenced was PBMCs. DNA of the CDR3: TGTGCCAGCAGCTTAGCGGGGGGGAACAATGAGCAGTTCTTC. Translated: CASSLAGGNNEQFF.